Listed below are T cell receptor beta chains from one sample, sequenced in a study of T-cell reconstitution after alpha-beta-depleted transplantation in children. MiXCR, applied by TCRdb to the PCR reads, yields one record per CDR3 protein. The sample shows approximately 520,000 distinct CDR3 sequences, 10% to 12% of them seen only once. The sample was PBMCs, mostly from graft donor cells, taken 180 days after TCRalphabeta/CD19-depleted stem cell transplant. These receptors all come from a female patient aged 2-10 years who had a stem cell transplant for aplastic anemia, so the T cells may come from the graft donor. Both conserved end residues are part of each CDR3. The D gene is left open where the match is weak. A row's size may be missing; if present it is once, few, many or a size class.

TRBV29-1,many,TRBJ2-1,TRBD2,TGCAGCGTTGAGAGCGGGAGCTCCTACAATGAGCAGTTCTTC,CSVESGSSYNEQFF
TRBV7-8,few,TRBJ2-1,TRBD2,TGTGCCAGCAGCCGGCCGGGCCAGGCTAGCGGGATTTACGGGCAGTTCTTC,CASSRPGQASGIYGQFF
TRBV4-2,NA,TRBJ2-2,TRBD2,TGTGCCAGCAGCCCTGGGGGACTAGCGAACACCGGGGAGCTGTTTTTT,CASSPGGLANTGELFF
TRBV5-1,many,TRBJ1-6,NA,TGCGCCAGCAGCCTGGGGGAGGGCCCTCTTCCCCTCCACTTT,CASSLGEGPLPLHF
TRBV30,NA,TRBJ2-3,NA,TGTGCCTGGAGTCAGGTACCAGATACGCAGTATTTT,CAWSQVPDTQYF
TRBV5-6,many,TRBJ1-1,TRBD1,TGTGCCAGCAGCATGACAGGGGGCGATGAAGCTTTCTTT,CASSMTGGDEAFF
TRBV4-3,NA,TRBJ1-1,NA,TGCGCCAGCAGCCAAGATCAGGGACAGAACACTGAAGCTTTCTTT,CASSQDQGQNTEAFF
TRBV6-2/TRBV6-3,few,TRBJ2-5,TRBD1,TGTGCCAGCAGTTACTACAGGGGAATTTTGGAGACCCAGTACTTC,CASSYYRGILETQYF
TRBV28,NA,TRBJ2-5,NA,TGTGCCTCTGATTTCCAAGAGACCCAGTACTTC,CASDFQETQYF
TRBV20-1,few,TRBJ1-3,NA,TGCAGTGCTAGAAAGAGCTCTGGAAACACCATATATTTT,CSARKSSGNTIYF
TRBV15,many,TRBJ1-4,TRBD1,TGTGCCACCAGCAGAGCCCTAGGGACAGACGAAAAACTGTTTTTT,CATSRALGTDEKLFF
TRBV7-2,few,TRBJ2-1,TRBD2,TGTGCCAGCAGCCCCCAGCTAGCGGGCACCGTTTGGAATGAGCAGTTCTTC,CASSPQLAGTVWNEQFF
TRBV12-3/TRBV12-4,many,TRBJ1-2,NA,TGTGCCAGCAGGGACGAGAGCTATGGCTACACCTTC,CASRDESYGYTF
TRBV20-1,few,TRBJ2-3,NA,TGCAGTGCCGGACCCCCAAATACGCAGTATTTT,CSAGPPNTQYF
TRBV29-1,NA,TRBJ2-3,TRBD1,TGCAGCGGCAGACAGGGGGCCTTTGCAGATACGCAGTATTTT,CSGRQGAFADTQYF
TRBV19,NA,TRBJ2-3,NA,TGTGCCAGTAGTATAGGTGCAGCAGATACGCAGTATTTT,CASSIGAADTQYF
TRBV6-1,NA,TRBJ2-1,NA,TGTGCCAGCTGTAGGGGCCCGTTACATGAGCAGTTCTTC,CASCRGPLHEQFF
TRBV30,NA,TRBJ2-3,NA,TGTGCCTGGAGTGGGGCAGGACCACTCGGGCAGTATTTT,CAWSGAGPLGQYF
TRBV14,NA,TRBJ2-4,NA,TGTGCCAGCAGCCAAGTGGGAGGAAACATTCAGTACTTC,CASSQVGGNIQYF
TRBV29-1,many,TRBJ1-4,NA,TGCAGCGTTGCTCCAGGCCTTGGGGAAAAACTGTTTTTT,CSVAPGLGEKLFF
TRBV29-1,once,TRBJ2-7,NA,TGCACAACCAGGCGAAACTCCTACGAGCAGTACTTC,CTTRRNSYEQYF
TRBV11-2,NA,TRBJ2-7,TRBD2,TGTGCCAGCAGCTTTTCCCGGGACAGGCAATTAGCGGGAGGGCTCCACGAGCAGTACTTC,CASSFSRDRQLAGGLHEQYF
TRBV6-1,NA,TRBJ2-7,NA,TGTGCCAGCACCCCATCCGGGGCCTCCTACGAGCAGTACTTC,CASTPSGASYEQYF
TRBV20-1,few,TRBJ2-4,NA,TGCAGTGCTAGAGGTGGTAGCGGTAGCCGAGACATTCAGTACTTC,CSARGGSGSRDIQYF
TRBV7-9,NA,TRBJ1-1,NA,TGTGCCAGCAGCCCACAGATAATTGAAGCTTTCTTT,CASSPQIIEAFF
TRBV10-3,few,TRBJ1-6,NA,TGTGCCACAAGGGGGATTGATAATTCACCCCTCCACTTT,CATRGIDNSPLHF
TRBV7-6,NA,TRBJ2-6,TRBD1,TGTGCCAGCAGCTCCCTTGGGACAGGGGGAAATCAGGGGGCCAACGTCCTGACTTTC,CASSSLGTGGNQGANVLTF
TRBV28,many,TRBJ2-7,NA,TGTGCCAGCAGTTTATCAGGCAGGTCCTCCTACGAGCAGTACTTC,CASSLSGRSSYEQYF
TRBV7-2,NA,TRBJ2-3,NA,TGTGCCAGCAGCCCACTTGAGGGCCGGAGCACAGATACGCAGTATTTT,CASSPLEGRSTDTQYF
TRBV6-2/TRBV6-3,NA,TRBJ2-3,TRBD1,TGTGCCAGCAGCCTCCGGGCCGGACAGGGGGCATACACAGATACGCAGTATTTT,CASSLRAGQGAYTDTQYF
TRBV5-5,NA,TRBJ1-4,NA,TGTGCCAGCAGCCGCGCGGATCTCCGGCCTCCAGGTGAAAAACTGTTTTTT,CASSRADLRPPGEKLFF
TRBV7-6,NA,TRBJ2-6,NA,TGTGCCAGCAGCTTAGAAGGGTTCCCCTTCGGGGCCAACGTCCTGACTTTC,CASSLEGFPFGANVLTF
TRBV9,few,TRBJ2-7,NA,TGTGCCAGCAGCCTGGGGACTCGGAGCTCCTACGAGCAGTACTTC,CASSLGTRSSYEQYF
TRBV6-1,once,TRBJ2-1,TRBD2,TGTGCCAGCAGTGAGAAGCGGGAGGAACGATACAATGAGCAGTTCTTC,CASSEKREERYNEQFF
TRBV12-3/TRBV12-4,NA,TRBJ1-1,NA,TGTGCCAGCAGTTTTATCAGGGACACTGAAGCTTTCTTT,CASSFIRDTEAFF
TRBV12-3/TRBV12-4,NA,TRBJ1-1,NA,TGTGCCAGCAGACAGGGTAATGAAGCTTTCTTT,CASRQGNEAFF
TRBV7-9,few,TRBJ2-7,TRBD1,TGTGCCAGCAGCTTAGCGGTCAGGGGGCGCGAGCAGTACTTC,CASSLAVRGREQYF
TRBV20-1,many,TRBJ2-2,TRBD2,TGCAGTGCTCTCGCTAGCGGGAGACGAAGAACCGGGGAGCTGTTTTTT,CSALASGRRRTGELFF
TRBV6-5,many,TRBJ2-2,NA,TGTGCCAGCAGCTTAGCTTTGGGGGGACAATCCAACACCGGGGAGCTGTTTTTT,CASSLALGGQSNTGELFF
TRBV7-2,few,TRBJ1-4,NA,TGTGCCAGCAGCGCCATCTTAGCAACTAATGAAAAACTGTTTTTT,CASSAILATNEKLFF
TRBV6-2/TRBV6-3,few,TRBJ2-1,TRBD2,TGTGCCAGCAGGTCGACCCAGCGGGGCCTCTCCTACAATGAGCAGTTCTTC,CASRSTQRGLSYNEQFF
TRBV6-5,many,TRBJ2-5,TRBD1,TGTGCCAGCAGTTCTCAGGGGGTTCGGTACCAAGAGACCCAGTACTTC,CASSSQGVRYQETQYF
TRBV3-1,few,TRBJ2-7,TRBD1,TGTGCCAGCAGCTTTCCCCGGACAGGGGGCTACGAGCAGTACTTC,CASSFPRTGGYEQYF
TRBV7-8,few,TRBJ1-3,NA,TGTGCCAGCAGCACCTTCCCGGGAAACACCATATATTTT,CASSTFPGNTIYF
TRBV20-1,NA,TRBJ2-3,NA,TGCAGTGCGCTCCTAGGCAGCCCCGGCCCTAGCACAGATACGCAGTATTTT,CSALLGSPGPSTDTQYF
TRBV6-5,few,TRBJ2-5,NA,TGTGCCAGCAGTTACACCCGACCCGCGTGGTGGGGTAGAGAGACCCAGTACTTC,CASSYTRPAWWGRETQYF
TRBV12-3/TRBV12-4,NA,TRBJ1-2,TRBD1,TGTGCCAGCAGCCACACAGGGGCGGGGTATGGCTACACCTTC,CASSHTGAGYGYTF
TRBV29-1,NA,TRBJ2-2,NA,TGCAGCGTTTCAAGACAGGTGAACACCGGGGAGCTGTTTTTT,CSVSRQVNTGELFF
TRBV2,few,TRBJ2-3,NA,TGTGCCAGCGATGGGACCTCTAACACAGATACGCAGTATTTT,CASDGTSNTDTQYF
TRBV20-1,many,TRBJ2-5,NA,TGCAGTGCTAGAGATACCCCCTTCCAAGAGACCCAGTACTTC,CSARDTPFQETQYF
TRBV7-2,NA,TRBJ1-1,NA,TGTGCCAGCAGCTTAGTTAGGGAACGCACTGAAGCTTTCTTT,CASSLVRERTEAFF
TRBV12-3/TRBV12-4,NA,TRBJ1-2,NA,TGTGCCAGCACCCAAGGGGGGTCGGGCTACACCTTC,CASTQGGSGYTF
TRBV12-3/TRBV12-4,few,TRBJ1-5,TRBD1,TGTGCCAGCAGTCCAGGGGGCGTGAAGAGCAATCAGCCCCAGCATTTT,CASSPGGVKSNQPQHF
TRBV29-1,few,TRBJ2-5,NA,TGCAGCGTTGATGCCTGGCAAGAGACCCAGTACTTC,CSVDAWQETQYF
TRBV20-1,few,TRBJ2-4,NA,TGCAGTGCCCCCCCTCGGGCCATTCTAGCCAAAAACATTCAGTACTTC,CSAPPRAILAKNIQYF
TRBV12-3/TRBV12-4,many,TRBJ1-1,TRBD1,TGTGCCAGCAGTTTCCGGACAGGCCGGAACACTGAAGCTTTCTTT,CASSFRTGRNTEAFF
TRBV12-5,few,TRBJ2-1,TRBD1,TGTGCTAGTGGTTTGACACAAAGGACAGGACGAATATACAATGAGCAGTTCTTC,CASGLTQRTGRIYNEQFF